The rows below give T cell receptor beta chains drawn from one sample of a study of cytomegalovirus exposure and HLA in healthy donors. Only in-frame clones appear in the TCRdb table, and some are missing; sequencing was by immunoSEQ multiplex PCR. The sample carries fewer than 150,000 clones, about 83% recorded once. The source material was PBMCs. The origin of the receptors is a man aged 18 to 29 in good health and CMV-seronegative. CDR3s include the opening cysteine and the closing phenylalanine or tryptophan. The D gene is left open where the match is weak. Expanded clones get a size class; other rows say once, few or many, or leave the size out.

v_call	clone_size	j_call	d_call	cdr3_nt	cdr3_aa
TRBV2	-	TRBJ1-1	TRBD1	TGTGCCAGCAGTCCGGACAGGGGGAGGATTAGCACTGAAGCTTTCTTT	CASSPDRGRISTEAFF
TRBV9	-	TRBJ2-5	TRBD1	TGTGCCAGCAGCGTAGAAAGGGGGCAGGGAGAGACCCAGTACTTC	CASSVERGQGETQYF
TRBV6-1	-	TRBJ1-1	-	TGTGCCAGCAGTGAACACACAGGCAGGGACACTGAAGCTTTCTTT	CASSEHTGRDTEAFF
TRBV6-5	-	TRBJ1-6	TRBD1	TGTGCCAGCAGCGGAGACAGGGGGTCGAATTCACCCCTCCACTTT	CASSGDRGSNSPLHF
TRBV7-8	-	TRBJ1-2	-	TGTGCCAGCAGCCCTGGGGGGGTTGAAGGCTACACCTTC	CASSPGGVEGYTF
TRBV5-1	few	TRBJ2-3	-	TGCGCCAGCAGCTCCATTCAACAGGGTTTAGGGCAGTATTTT	CASSSIQQGLGQYF
TRBV27	-	TRBJ2-1	-	TGTGCCAGCAGAATTGGCGGGGACGTGCGCTACAATGAGCAGTTCTTC	CASRIGGDVRYNEQFF
TRBV5-6	-	TRBJ1-2	-	TGTGCCAGCAGCCCCACCGTTGAGATGGGCTACACCTTC	CASSPTVEMGYTF
TRBV5-4	-	TRBJ2-7	-	TGTGCCAGCAGTTCGACAGTCTCCTACGAGCAGTACTTC	CASSSTVSYEQYF
TRBV27	few	TRBJ2-5	-	TGTGCCTCATCTAAAGATTGGCGGTTTCAAGAGACCCAGTACTTC	CASSKDWRFQETQYF
TRBV27	-	TRBJ1-1	-	TGTGCCAGCAGTCCTTTCGACAGGAACACTGAAGCTTTCTTT	CASSPFDRNTEAFF
TRBV5-6	-	TRBJ2-1	-	TGTGCCAGCAGCAGGGCGGCTAGACGGGGCTCCTACAATGAGCAGTTCTTC	CASSRAARRGSYNEQFF
TRBV5-1	few	TRBJ2-7	-	TGCGCCAGCAGCCATGGTCCCAACCAGGGGACCTACGAGCAGTACTTC	CASSHGPNQGTYEQYF
TRBV5-6	-	TRBJ2-5	-	TGTGCCAGCAGCTTCCTAGTTCTTAGTCAGGAGACCCAGTACTTC	CASSFLVLSQETQYF
TRBV27	-	TRBJ2-3	TRBD1	TGTGCCAGCAGTTTATATCAGGGGGCCTCAGATACGCAGTATTTT	CASSLYQGASDTQYF
TRBV28	-	TRBJ2-7	-	TGTGCCAGCAGTGGAATGGGGGCCCCCCCCGGCGACGAGCAGTACTTC	CASSGMGAPPGDEQYF
TRBV29-1	once	TRBJ1-1	-	TGCAGCGTTCCCCCCCGTCCAGGGGCGCGGGACACTGAAGCTTTCTTT	CSVPPRPGARDTEAFF
TRBV27	-	TRBJ2-1	TRBD2	TGTGCCAGCAGTTCCGGGGCTAGCGGGAGCTCCAATGAGCAGTTCTTC	CASSSGASGSSNEQFF
TRBV2	-	TRBJ2-2	TRBD1	TGTGCCAGCAGACGGATGGACAGGGGAACCACCCGGGAGCTGTTTTTT	CASRRMDRGTTRELFF
TRBV4-2	-	TRBJ2-1	TRBD2	TGTGCCAGCAGCCAAGGTGGGGCGGGAGGGCCCCGCAATGAGCAGTTCTTC	CASSQGGAGGPRNEQFF
TRBV2	-	TRBJ2-3	-	TGTGCCAGCACCGGACTGGCAGATACGCAGTATTTT	CASTGLADTQYF
TRBV7-9	-	TRBJ2-7	TRBD1	TGTGCCAGCAGCCTCGACAGGGGCGTTAGCTACGAGCAGTACTTC	CASSLDRGVSYEQYF
TRBV30	-	TRBJ2-1	TRBD2	TGTGCCGGGACTAGCGGGAGTTCATATGAGCAGTTCTTC	CAGTSGSSYEQFF
TRBV4-1	-	TRBJ1-2	-	TGCGCCAGCAGCCAAGTCCTGGGGCAGTCCGGCTATGGCTACACCTTC	CASSQVLGQSGYGYTF
TRBV6-1	-	TRBJ1-2	-	TGTGCCAGCAGTGGGACTTCTAACTATGGCTACACCTTC	CASSGTSNYGYTF
TRBV6-1	-	TRBJ1-2	-	TGTGCCAGCAGTCCAGCGGCGGGGGCCTATGGCTACACCTTC	CASSPAAGAYGYTF
TRBV5-6	-	TRBJ1-4	TRBD1	TGTGCCAGCAGCCTTGGCGGGACAGGGGGCCAAAAACTGTTTTTT	CASSLGGTGGQKLFF
TRBV15	-	TRBJ1-4	TRBD1	TGTGCCACCAGCAGCCGGGACAGAACTAATGAAAAACTGTTTTTT	CATSSRDRTNEKLFF
TRBV7-2	-	TRBJ2-3	TRBD1	TGTGCCAGCAGCTCGACAGGGGTTAGCACAGATACGCAGTATTTT	CASSSTGVSTDTQYF
TRBV5-1	-	TRBJ2-2	-	TGCGCCAGCAGCTTGGAGGCAGGGAACACCGGGGAGCTGTTTTTT	CASSLEAGNTGELFF
TRBV25-1	once	TRBJ1-3	TRBD1	TGTGCCAGCAGCGGACAGGGGGCTGGAAACACCATATATTTT	CASSGQGAGNTIYF
TRBV5-4	-	TRBJ1-1	TRBD1	TGTGCCAGCAGCCGCTGGACAGGGCTGAACACTGAAGCTTTCTTT	CASSRWTGLNTEAFF
TRBV9	-	TRBJ2-7	TRBD1	TGTGCCAGCAGCGTAGCGGCAGGGGGTAACTACGAGCAGTACTTC	CASSVAAGGNYEQYF
TRBV7-8	-	TRBJ2-1	TRBD2	TGTGCCAGCAGCTCCTCGGGGGGAGCAGCCTACAATGAGCAGTTCTTC	CASSSSGGAAYNEQFF
TRBV6-4	few	TRBJ2-2	-	TGTGCCAGCAGTGACGGGCGAATCGGGGAGCTGTTTTTT	CASSDGRIGELFF
TRBV5-1	-	TRBJ2-1	TRBD1	TGCGCCAGCAGCCCCGACAGGGCTCGGGATGAGCAGTTCTTC	CASSPDRARDEQFF
TRBV5-4	-	TRBJ2-7	TRBD2	TGTGCCAGCAGCTTGGAGGCGGGAGTGGGGTACGAGCAGTACTTC	CASSLEAGVGYEQYF
TRBV7-9	-	TRBJ2-7	TRBD1	TGTGCCAGCAGCTTACCCGGACAGGCCACCTACGAGCAGTACTTC	CASSLPGQATYEQYF
TRBV2	-	TRBJ2-1	-	TGTGCCAGCAGTGACTACAGCTACAATGAGCAGTTCTTC	CASSDYSYNEQFF
TRBV18	-	TRBJ1-2	-	TGTGCCAGCTCACCACCAGGGCAGGGTCGTGGCTACACCTTC	CASSPPGQGRGYTF
TRBV9	-	TRBJ2-3	TRBD1	TGTGCCAGCAGCAACAGGGGGGATACGCAGTATTTT	CASSNRGDTQYF